These 32 T cell receptor beta chains were sequenced from one sample in a study of human T cells and chemical hapten exposure. A single record per CDR3 protein comes from TCRdb applying MiXCR to the RACE reads. The profile covers about 68,000 distinct CDR3 sequences, with 11% appearing a single time and roughly 5.2% taken by the ten largest. Time point in this sample: pre-sensitization, week 0. Treatment specified: therapeutic diphenylcyclopropenone sensitization with weekly scalp DPC. The sample consisted of whole blood, taken in connection with sensitization to the hapten diphenylcyclopropenone (DPC). The receptors stem from a woman in her forties or fifties with alopecia areata. Some clones in this sample may be carry-over from other donors' samples.

V usage is TRBV6-2 or TRBV6-3 and J usage is TRBJ1-1; no firm D call. There are 12 residues in the CDR3. The germline V gene has CDR1 MNHEY and CDR2 SVGEGT. V lost 5 bases and J 4 bases, leaving 8 bases between the germline ends. The CDR3 loop is CASSRRGTEAFF. The CDR3 DNA follows: TGTGCCAGCAGTAGACGAGGCACTGAAGCTTTCTTT.

This clonotype was observed many times. This sequence joins TRBV7-9 and TRBJ2-7; tentative D call: TRBD1 (6 bases). CDR1 and CDR2 from the germline V gene are SEHNR and FQNEAQ (reference sequence). V shed 2 bases and J shed 5 bases, with 19 bases lying between them. CDR3 length equals 16 residues. The CDR3 sequence is CASSLRPGAVEDEQYF. Written as DNA, the CDR3 is TGTGCCAGCAGCTTACGGCCAGGGGCGGTGGAGGACGAGCAGTACTTC.

This clonotype was observed at least ten times. The chain links TRBV12-3 or TRBV12-4 to TRBJ1-3; no clear D. The CDR3 consists of 16 residues. V was pared by 3 bases and J by 6 bases, with 18 bases between. The CDR3 coding sequence is TGTGCCAGCAGTTTGGCGTTACGCGGAACTCCAAACACCATATATTTT. The encoded protein is CASSLALRGTPNTIYF.

The rearrangement joins TRBV29-1 to TRBJ2-5; D gene uncertain. This CDR3 has 10 amino acids. Between the trimmed V and J ends, which lost 4 bases and 5 bases, there was a span of 5 bases. Per germline, CDR1 SQVTM and CDR2 ANQGSEA. CDR3 sequence: CSVVIETQYF. The DNA of the CDR3 is TGCAGCGTTGTGATTGAGACCCAGTACTTC.

V is TRBV28 and J is TRBJ2-2; 8 positions agree with TRBD1. The J segment lost 2 bases and the V segment lost 10 bases, leaving 12 bases of the junction unmatched. This CDR3 spans 16 amino acids. Germline CDR1 is MDHEN and CDR2 is SYDVKM. The CDR3 sequence: CATVPGQGHNTGELFF. The CDR3 nucleotides are TGTGCCACAGTACCCGGACAGGGTCATAACACCGGGGAGCTGTTTTTT.

The chain employs TRBV29-1 and TRBJ2-7; D is undetermined. Trimming removed 4 bases at V and 4 bases at J, with 20 bases between. The CDR3 sequence is 15 residues long. CDR1 and CDR2 (germline): SQVTM, ANQGSEA. CDR3 DNA sequence: TGCAGCGTTGGTCTCCCCCAAACACTCTCTTACGAGCAGTACTTC. Amino acids: CSVGLPQTLSYEQYF.

This clonotype was found many times. CDR3 amino acids: CATSRDLVRGHEQFF. CDR3 coding DNA: TGTGCCACCAGCAGAGATCTTGTCAGGGGGCATGAGCAGTTCTTC. The chain employs TRBV15 and TRBJ2-1; TRBD1 matches at 8 bases. The V gene's germline CDR1 is LNHNV and CDR2 YYDKDF (reference sequence). Trimming cost V 0 bases and J 8 bases; bases outside gene matches: 6. This CDR3 has 15 residues.

This clonotype was counted between two and nine times. The chain has TRBV27 and TRBJ1-1, with unresolved D. The germline gives CDR1 MNHEY, CDR2 SMNVEV (reference sequence). The CDR3 runs to 13 residues. Trimming took off 2 bases at V and 6 bases at J, with 10 bases between the two ends. The CDR3 coding sequence is TGTGCCAGCAGTTTACTGGACGGGGCTGAAGCTTTCTTT. The encoded protein is CASSLLDGAEAFF.

Only a few counts were recorded for this clonotype. The chain's CDR3 is CSVKQGMNTGELFF. The CDR3 DNA sequence: TGCAGCGTTAAACAGGGCATGAACACCGGGGAGCTGTTTTTT. The chain couples TRBV29-1 to TRBJ2-2; maybe TRBD1 (6 bases). The germline V gene has CDR1 SQVTM and CDR2 ANQGSEA. V was pared by 5 bases and J by 1 base, with 11 bases between. The CDR3 contains 14 residues.

The chain combines TRBV5-1 with TRBJ2-2; D uncertain. The CDR3 spans 15 residues. V was cut by 0 bases and J by 6 bases, with 12 bases left in between. CDR1 is SGHRS and CDR2 is YFSETQ in the germline V gene. The CDR3 DNA sequence: TGCGCCAGCAGCTTGGGTGTTTGGAGATCCGGGGAGCTGTTTTTT. It yields the protein CASSLGVWRSGELFF.

The V and J genes are TRBV6-2 or TRBV6-3 and TRBJ2-7; TRBD1 matches 10 bases. The CDR3 loop spans 14 amino acids. The V gene end was trimmed by 5 bases and the J gene end by 5 bases; junction bases not matched to a gene: 6. From germline, CDR1 is MNHEY and CDR2 SVGEGT. The CDR3 DNA sequence: TGTGCCAGCAGTGTGGGACAGGGGTCCCACGAGCAGTACTTC. Its translation is CASSVGQGSHEQYF.

The chain combines TRBV15 with TRBJ2-3, with 10 positions matching TRBD2. The germline V gene encodes CDR1 LNHNV and CDR2 YYDKDF (reference sequence). The CDR3 has 14 amino acids. Unmatched junction bases numbered 0, after V lost 0 bases and J lost 6 bases. The CDR3 sequence is CATSRETSGDTQYF. For the CDR3, the DNA is TGTGCCACCAGCAGAGAGACTAGCGGGGATACGCAGTATTTT.

This clonotype was found many times. This chain links TRBV27 with TRBJ2-5, with a possible D match to TRBD2 (6 bases). CDR3 size: 12 residues. V was pared by 8 bases and J by 4 bases, with 11 bases between. From germline, CDR1 is MNHEY and CDR2 SMNVEV (reference sequence). The CDR3 DNA sequence: TGTGCCAGCGCCGGGGGAGGAGAGACCCAGTACTTC. Translation gives CASAGGGETQYF.

This clonotype has more than one count but fewer than ten. The V gene is TRBV29-1, the J gene TRBJ2-1; 7 nucleotides align to TRBD1. With 1 base clipped from V and 8 bases from J, the junction kept 11 bases outside the gene matches. This CDR3 region has 15 residues. Germline lookup yields CDR1 SQVTM and CDR2 ANQGSEA. This CDR3 is CSVEVDQQGTDEQFF. CDR3 bases: TGCAGCGTTGAAGTAGACCAACAGGGGACCGATGAGCAGTTCTTC.

This clonotype was seen repeatedly, ten times or more. The genes are TRBV28 and TRBJ2-1; TRBD1 matches 10 bases. The CDR3 covers 16 residues. Germline CDR1 is MDHEN and CDR2 is SYDVKM. V shed 5 bases and J 0 bases; nucleotides not matched to a gene: 4. CDR3 DNA sequence: TGTGCCAGCAGTGGGACAGGGGTGCGCTCCTACAATGAGCAGTTCTTC. It encodes CASSGTGVRSYNEQFF.

This chain links TRBV6-1 with TRBJ2-7; 8 nucleotides align to TRBD1. The CDR3 sequence is 13 residues long. CDR1 and CDR2 from the germline V gene are MNHNS and SASEGT. V gave up 7 bases and J gave up 2 bases; unmatched junction bases: 4. CDR3 region: CASTRDRTYEQYF. The DNA for the CDR3 is TGTGCCAGCACCAGGGACAGGACCTACGAGCAGTACTTC.

This chain links TRBV5-1 with TRBJ2-1; the D is unclear. V was clipped by 0 bases and J by 10 bases, with 11 bases between them. Germline V gene sequence: CDR1 SGHRS, CDR2 YFSETQ. CDR3 size: 13 residues. The CDR3: CASSLAGEWEQFF. The CDR3 coding sequence is TGCGCCAGCAGCTTGGCCGGAGAGTGGGAGCAGTTCTTC.

Here the CDR3 reads CASSKLAGGSTDTQYF. CDR3 DNA: TGTGCCAGCAGCAAATTAGCGGGAGGAAGCACAGATACGCAGTATTTT. The chain has TRBV11-2 and TRBJ2-3; 10 bases align to TRBD2. V was pared by 5 bases and J by 0 bases, with 5 bases of the junction left unmatched. Per the germline V gene, CDR1 is SGHAT and CDR2 is FQNNGV. The CDR3 has 16 amino acids.

Ten or more counts support this clonotype. V gene TRBV6-6 combines with J gene TRBJ2-7; TRBD1 aligns across 8 bases. CDR1 and CDR2 from the germline V gene are MNHNY and SVGAGI (reference sequence). The CDR3 has 14 residues. With V trimmed by 5 bases and J by 0 bases, 3 bases remained unmatched. CDR3 residues: CASSRQGSSYEQYF. The CDR3 bases are TGTGCCAGCAGTCGACAGGGGAGCTCCTACGAGCAGTACTTC.

The chain has TRBV6-2 or TRBV6-3 and TRBJ1-6; TRBD1 is a possible D gene (5 bases). V lost 7 bases to trimming and J lost 12 bases, with 16 bases between them. This CDR3 contains 13 residues. Germline CDR1 is MNHEY and CDR2 is SVGEGT. The CDR3 DNA reads as TGTGCCAGCACCTCAACTCGGGGGAAACCCCTCCACTTT. Translating gives CASTSTRGKPLHF.

Only a few counts were recorded for this clonotype. The chain employs TRBV20-1 and TRBJ1-2; D gene uncertain. Trimming took off 0 bases at V and 6 bases at J, with 5 bases between the two ends. The CDR3 spans 11 residues. Germline CDR1 DFQATT, CDR2 SNEGSKA (reference sequence). CDR3 nucleotide sequence: TGCAGTGCTAGAGACGCAGATGGCTACACCTTC. Amino acid sequence: CSARDADGYTF.

This clonotype was seen many times. This chain uses TRBV11-2 with TRBJ1-1; no definite D call. Germline V gene data show CDR1 as SGHAT and CDR2 as FQNNGV. The V gene lost 5 bases and the J gene lost 6 bases, with 7 bases spanning the gap. CDR3 size: 11 residues. CDR3 DNA: TGTGCCAGCAGCCCCCGGGCTGAAGCTTTCTTT. Translated, it gives CASSPRAEAFF.

As to this clonotype: This may be a read error, as it is one base from a much larger clone. The CDR3 does not end in the conserved phenylalanine or tryptophan, so this is likely a read error. This rearrangement joins TRBV7-9 to TRBJ2-5, with 9 positions matching TRBD1. The germline V gene has CDR1 SEHNR and CDR2 FQNEAQ (reference sequence). Unmatched junction bases numbered 9, after V lost 5 bases and J lost 5 bases. The CDR3 loop spans 15 amino acids. The CDR3 DNA reads as TGTGCCAGCAGCCCACTCGGGACAGGGACGGAGACCCAGTACTTG. Its protein product is CASSPLGTGTETQYL.

This clonotype has more than one count but fewer than ten. This chain uses TRBV12-3 or TRBV12-4 with TRBJ2-1, with D possibly TRBD2 on 5 matching bases. The ends were cut back, 5 bases at V and 6 bases at J, with 11 bases in the middle. This CDR3 has 13 amino acids. The chain's CDR3 is CASSARTANEQFF. CDR3 nucleotide sequence: TGTGCCAGCAGTGCCAGGACTGCCAATGAGCAGTTCTTC.

This clonotype was observed a few times. V is TRBV14 and J is TRBJ1-6, with D unresolved. This CDR3 has 14 amino acids. Germline CDR1 is SGHDN and CDR2 is FVKESK. V was shortened by 1 base and J by 10 bases, with 11 bases between the two germline ends. CDR3 amino acids: CASSQGISGSPLHF. As DNA, the CDR3 is TGTGCCAGCAGCCAAGGGATCAGTGGCTCACCCCTCCACTTT. Variable domain in full (rest from reference TRBV14 and TRBJ1-6): EAGVTQFPSHSVIEKGQTVTLRCDPISGHDNLYWYRRVMGKEIKFLLHFVKESKQDESGMPNNRFLAERTGGTYSTLKVQPAELEDSGVYFCASSQGISGSPLHFGNGTRLTVT.

This clonotype has more than one count but fewer than ten. The gene calls are TRBV6-2 or TRBV6-3 and TRBJ2-1; D is uncertain. CDR1 and CDR2 from the germline V gene are MNHEY and SVGEGT. This CDR3 is 14 amino acids long. V shed 8 bases and J shed 4 bases, with 15 bases lying between them. The CDR3 is CASQAGIRYNEQFF. The CDR3 DNA sequence: TGTGCCAGCCAGGCCGGAATAAGATACAATGAGCAGTTCTTC.

This clonotype was seen repeatedly, ten times or more. The chain is built from TRBV11-1 and TRBJ2-2; tentatively, D is TRBD2 (5 bases). The germline V gene has CDR1 SGHAT and CDR2 FQDESV (reference sequence). V was shortened by 2 bases and J by 6 bases, with 10 bases between the two germline ends. The CDR3 consists of 14 residues. The CDR3 DNA reads TGTGCCAGCAGCTTAATGGGAGTGGCCGGGGAGCTGTTTTTT. Its translation is CASSLMGVAGELFF. The full variable domain, completed using reference TRBV11-1 and TRBJ2-2, is EAEVAQSPRYKITEKSQAVAFWCDPISGHATLYWYRQILGQGPELLVQFQDESVVDDSQLPKDRFSAERLKGVDSTLKIQPAELGDSAMYLCASSLMGVAGELFFGEGSRLTVL.

This clonotype was detected many times. V usage is TRBV29-1 and J usage is TRBJ2-1, with D perhaps TRBD1 (6 bases). Germline values: CDR1 SQVTM, CDR2 ANQGSEA. The CDR3 spans 12 residues. V was pared by 4 bases and J by 9 bases, with 13 bases between. CDR3 coding DNA: TGCAGCGTTGCGGTGTCAGGGGCTGAGCAGTTCTTC. Its translation is CSVAVSGAEQFF.

The chain combines TRBV29-1 with TRBJ1-2; D may be TRBD1 (5 bases). Per the germline V gene, CDR1 is SQVTM and CDR2 is ANQGSEA. Trimming left V 5 bases short and J 0 bases short, with 13 bases between. The CDR3 extends over 14 amino acids. The CDR3 loop is CSVLGQGSNYGYTF. CDR3 sequence (DNA): TGCAGCGTTCTGGGTCAGGGCTCTAACTATGGCTACACCTTC.

The chain carries TRBV4-3 and TRBJ2-3; D possibly matches TRBD1 or TRBD2 (5 bases each). Germline loops: CDR1 LGHNA, CDR2 YSLEER. This CDR3 region has 16 residues. Between the trimmed V and J ends, which lost 4 bases and 2 bases, there was a span of 16 bases. The CDR3 here is CASSRGDGASTDTQYF. The CDR3 DNA is TGCGCCAGCAGCCGAGGGGACGGTGCTTCCACAGATACGCAGTATTTT.

This clonotype was seen many times. The V gene is TRBV6-2 or TRBV6-3, the J gene TRBJ2-7, with D tentatively TRBD1 or TRBD2 (7 bases each). Trimming stripped 6 bases from V and 0 bases from J, with 15 bases between. The CDR3 is 15 amino acids. CDR1 and CDR2 (germline): MNHEY, SVGEGT. In DNA, the CDR3 is TGTGCCAGCAGCGGAGGGGGCGGGGGCTCCTACGAGCAGTACTTC. Protein sequence: CASSGGGGGSYEQYF.

This clonotype was seen at least ten times. V is TRBV5-8 and J is TRBJ2-2; 10 bases align to TRBD1. CDR3 length: 14 amino acids. The J segment lost 7 bases and the V segment lost 4 bases, leaving 4 bases of the junction unmatched. In germline, CDR1 is SGHTS, CDR2 YDEGEE. The CDR3 coding sequence is TGTGCCAGCAGCCGACAGGGGGCTATCGGGGAGCTGTTTTTT. This gives the protein CASSRQGAIGELFF.